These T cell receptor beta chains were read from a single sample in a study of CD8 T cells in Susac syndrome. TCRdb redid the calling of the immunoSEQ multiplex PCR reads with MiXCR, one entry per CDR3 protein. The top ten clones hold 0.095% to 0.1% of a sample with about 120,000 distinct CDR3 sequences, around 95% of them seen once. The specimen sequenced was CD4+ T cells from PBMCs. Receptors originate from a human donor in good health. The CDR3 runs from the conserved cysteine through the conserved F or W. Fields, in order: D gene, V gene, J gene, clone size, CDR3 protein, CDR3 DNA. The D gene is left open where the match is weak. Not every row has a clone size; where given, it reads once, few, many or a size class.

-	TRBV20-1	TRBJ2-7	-	CSARDPGNSYEQYF	TGCAGTGCTAGAGATCCGGGGAACTCCTACGAGCAGTACTTC
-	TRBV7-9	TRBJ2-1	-	CASSLPGGAYNEQFF	TGTGCCAGCAGCCTACCCGGAGGCGCCTACAATGAGCAGTTCTTC
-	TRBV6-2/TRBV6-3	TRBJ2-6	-	CASSSWEVSYSGANVLTF	TGTGCCAGCAGTTCCTGGGAGGTATCGTACTCTGGGGCCAACGTCCTGACTTTC
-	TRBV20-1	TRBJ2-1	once	CSARDGGRVDNEQFF	TGCAGTGCTAGAGATGGGGGCAGGGTGGACAATGAGCAGTTCTTC
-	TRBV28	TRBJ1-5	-	CASSSETGVFQPQHF	TGTGCCAGCAGTTCGGAGACAGGAGTTTTTCAGCCCCAGCATTTT
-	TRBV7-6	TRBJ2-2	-	CASSPREGTGELFF	TGTGCCAGCAGCCCCCGTGAGGGAACCGGGGAGCTGTTTTTT
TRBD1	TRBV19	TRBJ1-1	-	CASSLDTQGSHTEAFF	TGTGCCAGTAGTCTGGACACACAGGGGTCGCACACTGAAGCTTTCTTT
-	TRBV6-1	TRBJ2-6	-	CASSPSPRQGANVLTF	TGTGCCAGCAGTCCGAGCCCCCGTCAGGGGGCCAACGTCCTGACTTTC
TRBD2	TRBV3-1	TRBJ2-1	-	CASSRTGLAGVNEQFF	TGTGCCAGCAGCCGCACAGGACTAGCGGGAGTGAATGAGCAGTTCTTC
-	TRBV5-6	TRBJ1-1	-	CASRRLGGIEAFF	TGTGCCAGCAGACGACTCGGAGGGATTGAAGCTTTCTTT
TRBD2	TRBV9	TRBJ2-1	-	CASSVGTSGLYNEQFF	TGTGCCAGCAGCGTAGGGACTAGCGGGCTTTACAATGAGCAGTTCTTC
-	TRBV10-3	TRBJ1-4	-	CAISESTRDEKLFF	TGTGCCATCAGTGAGTCGACACGTGATGAAAAACTGTTTTTT
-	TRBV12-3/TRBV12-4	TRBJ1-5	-	CASSFGSSSNQPQHF	TGTGCCAGCAGTTTCGGGAGTTCTAGCAATCAGCCCCAGCATTTT
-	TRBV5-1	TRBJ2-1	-	CASSPGINEQFF	TGCGCCAGCAGCCCAGGGATTAATGAGCAGTTCTTC
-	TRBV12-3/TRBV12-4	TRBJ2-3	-	CASSLRQPSTDTQYF	TGTGCCAGCAGTTTGCGGCAGCCTAGCACAGATACGCAGTATTTT
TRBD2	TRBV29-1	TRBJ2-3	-	CSVGSRRGSSTDTQYF	TGCAGCGTTGGTTCGAGGCGGGGGTCTAGCACAGATACGCAGTATTTT
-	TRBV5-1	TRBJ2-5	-	CASSSFQGGLETQYF	TGCGCCAGCAGCAGCTTCCAGGGTGGGTTAGAGACCCAGTACTTC
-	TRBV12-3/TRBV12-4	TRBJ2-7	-	CASSPSGREQYF	TGTGCCAGCAGTCCCTCGGGCCGCGAGCAGTACTTC
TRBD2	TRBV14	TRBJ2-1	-	CASSQLAARNEQFF	TGTGCCAGCAGCCAACTAGCGGCTAGGAATGAGCAGTTCTTC
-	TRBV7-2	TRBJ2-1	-	CASSSDYWGTNEQFF	TGTGCCAGCAGCTCCGACTACTGGGGAACAAATGAGCAGTTCTTC
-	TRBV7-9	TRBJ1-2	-	CASSPGGDGYTF	TGTGCCAGCAGCCCTGGGGGGGACGGCTACACCTTC
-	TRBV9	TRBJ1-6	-	CASSVDDEFTPLHF	TGTGCCAGCAGCGTAGACGATGAATTTACACCCCTCCACTTT
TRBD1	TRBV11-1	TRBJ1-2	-	CASSSGTGAEGYTF	TGTGCCAGCAGTTCAGGGACAGGGGCGGAAGGCTACACCTTC
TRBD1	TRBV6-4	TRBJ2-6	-	CASSSGQGTGANVLTF	TGTGCCAGTTCCTCGGGACAGGGAACTGGGGCCAACGTCCTGACTTTC
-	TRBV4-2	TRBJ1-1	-	CASSQAGGGGTEAFF	TGTGCCAGCAGCCAAGCTGGCGGGGGGGGCACTGAAGCTTTCTTT
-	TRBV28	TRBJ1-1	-	CASSHRSTEAFF	TGTGCCAGCAGCCACAGGAGCACTGAAGCTTTCTTT
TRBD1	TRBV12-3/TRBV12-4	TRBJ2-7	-	CASSTGTGIFEQYF	TGTGCCAGCAGTACCGGGACAGGGATCTTCGAGCAGTACTTC
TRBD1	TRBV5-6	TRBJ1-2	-	CASSLARGLGNYGYTF	TGTGCCAGCAGCTTGGCAAGGGGGCTCGGGAACTATGGCTACACCTTC
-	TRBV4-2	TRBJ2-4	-	CASSQEFAGSGKNIQYF	TGTGCCAGCAGCCAAGAGTTCGCGGGATCAGGCAAAAACATTCAGTACTTC
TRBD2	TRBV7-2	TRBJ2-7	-	CASSLARGLAKYEQYF	TGTGCCAGCAGCTTAGCCAGGGGACTAGCGAAATACGAGCAGTACTTC
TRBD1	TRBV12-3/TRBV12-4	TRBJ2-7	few	CASRSGTGGFEQYF	TGTGCCAGCAGGTCAGGGACAGGGGGGTTCGAGCAGTACTTC
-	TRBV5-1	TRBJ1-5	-	CASSLGGEEPQHF	TGCGCCAGCAGCTTGGGGGGGGAAGAGCCCCAGCATTTT
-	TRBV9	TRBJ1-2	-	CASSVDSNYGYTF	TGTGCCAGCAGCGTAGACAGTAACTATGGCTACACCTTC
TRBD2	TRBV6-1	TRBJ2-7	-	CASTGTSGTVYGF	TGTGCCAGCACCGGGACTAGCGGGACCGTCTACGGCTTC
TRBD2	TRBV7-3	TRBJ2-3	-	CASSSSGHGSTDTQYF	TGTGCCAGCAGCTCTAGCGGGCATGGCAGCACAGATACGCAGTATTTT
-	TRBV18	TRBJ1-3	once	CASSPPAGQSHTIYF	TGTGCCAGCTCACCACCGGCCGGGCAATCGCACACCATATATTTT
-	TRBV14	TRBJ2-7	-	CASSQVGGFPYEQYF	TGTGCCAGCAGCCAAGTCGGTGGGTTCCCCTACGAGCAGTACTTC
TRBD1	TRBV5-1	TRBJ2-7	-	CASSLRGDRAHEQYF	TGCGCCAGCAGCCTTCGGGGGGACAGGGCCCACGAGCAGTACTTC
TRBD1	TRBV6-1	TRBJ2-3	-	CASKRYRDRPDTQYF	TGTGCCAGTAAAAGATACCGGGACAGGCCAGATACGCAGTATTTT
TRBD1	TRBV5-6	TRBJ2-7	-	CASRRGQEAGEQYF	TGTGCCAGCAGGCGCGGACAGGAGGCTGGTGAGCAGTACTTC
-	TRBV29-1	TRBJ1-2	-	CSVGRGVVGYGYTF	TGCAGCGTTGGCCGCGGGGTAGTAGGCTATGGCTACACCTTC
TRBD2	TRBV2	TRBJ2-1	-	CASSERREREQFF	TGTGCCAGCAGTGAACGGCGGGAGCGGGAGCAGTTCTTC
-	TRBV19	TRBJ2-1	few	CASSTYNEQFF	TGTGCCAGTAGTACGTACAATGAGCAGTTCTTC
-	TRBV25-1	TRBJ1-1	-	CASSEGPRTEAFF	TGTGCCAGCAGTGAGGGGCCGAGGACTGAAGCTTTCTTT
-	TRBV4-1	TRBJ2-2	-	CASSQVGLLSNTGELFF	TGCGCCAGCAGCCAAGTAGGACTCCTTTCGAACACCGGGGAGCTGTTTTTT
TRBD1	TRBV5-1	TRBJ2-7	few	CASSLQGQDPFEQYF	TGCGCCAGCAGCTTACAAGGACAGGATCCCTTCGAGCAGTACTTC
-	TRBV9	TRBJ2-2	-	CASSVKQGNTGELFF	TGTGCCAGCAGCGTGAAGCAGGGGAACACCGGGGAGCTGTTTTTT